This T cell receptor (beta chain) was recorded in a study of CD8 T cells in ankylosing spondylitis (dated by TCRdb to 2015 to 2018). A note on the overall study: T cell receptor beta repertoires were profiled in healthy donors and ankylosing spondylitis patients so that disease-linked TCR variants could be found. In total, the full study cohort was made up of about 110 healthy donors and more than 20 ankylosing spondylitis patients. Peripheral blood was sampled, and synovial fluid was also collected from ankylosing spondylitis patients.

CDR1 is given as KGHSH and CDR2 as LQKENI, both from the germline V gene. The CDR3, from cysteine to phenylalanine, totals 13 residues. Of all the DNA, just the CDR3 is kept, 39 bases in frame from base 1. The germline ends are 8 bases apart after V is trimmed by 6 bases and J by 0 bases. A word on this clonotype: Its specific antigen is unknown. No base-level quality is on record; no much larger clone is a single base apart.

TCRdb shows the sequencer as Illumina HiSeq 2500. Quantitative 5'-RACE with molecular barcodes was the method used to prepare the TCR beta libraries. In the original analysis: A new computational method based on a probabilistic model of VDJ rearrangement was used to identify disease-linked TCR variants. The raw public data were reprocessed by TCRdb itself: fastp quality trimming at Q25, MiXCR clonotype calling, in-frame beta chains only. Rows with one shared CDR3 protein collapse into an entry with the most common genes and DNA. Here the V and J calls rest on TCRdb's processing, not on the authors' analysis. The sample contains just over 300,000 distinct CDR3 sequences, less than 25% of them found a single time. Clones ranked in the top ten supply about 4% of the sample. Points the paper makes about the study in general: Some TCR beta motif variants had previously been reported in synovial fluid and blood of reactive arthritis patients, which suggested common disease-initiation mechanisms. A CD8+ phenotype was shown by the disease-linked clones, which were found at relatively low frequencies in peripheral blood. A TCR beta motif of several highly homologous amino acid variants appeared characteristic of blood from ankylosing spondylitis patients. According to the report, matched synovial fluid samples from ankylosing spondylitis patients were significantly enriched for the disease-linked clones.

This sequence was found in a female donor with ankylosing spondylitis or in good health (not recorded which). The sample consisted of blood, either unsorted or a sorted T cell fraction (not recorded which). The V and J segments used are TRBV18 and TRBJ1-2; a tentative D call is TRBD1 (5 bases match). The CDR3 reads CASSPTANYGYTF. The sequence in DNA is TGTGCCAGCTCGCCGACAGCTAACTATGGCTACACCTTC.